Listed here is a single T cell receptor beta chain. The data are from a study of control samples from healthy donors and cancer patients. Germline CDR1 reads SEHNR; CDR2 reads FQNEAQ (reference sequence). V lost 5 bases to trimming and J lost 2 bases; unmatched junction nucleotides: 8. The CDR3 has 15 residues. The assay was immunoSEQ multiplex PCR, and TCRdb's table has in-frame clones only and misses some. The sample lists about 180,000 clones; 85% to 95% were seen once. The V gene is TRBV7-9, the J gene TRBJ2-5, with 7 bases lining up with TRBD1. Sequencing was carried out using blood. The source of this sequence is a woman aged 18-29 years in good health. In DNA, the CDR3 is TGTGCCAGCAGCCCTGGTGGCAGGGGGCAAGAGACCCAGTACTTC. Translating it yields CASSPGGRGQETQYF.